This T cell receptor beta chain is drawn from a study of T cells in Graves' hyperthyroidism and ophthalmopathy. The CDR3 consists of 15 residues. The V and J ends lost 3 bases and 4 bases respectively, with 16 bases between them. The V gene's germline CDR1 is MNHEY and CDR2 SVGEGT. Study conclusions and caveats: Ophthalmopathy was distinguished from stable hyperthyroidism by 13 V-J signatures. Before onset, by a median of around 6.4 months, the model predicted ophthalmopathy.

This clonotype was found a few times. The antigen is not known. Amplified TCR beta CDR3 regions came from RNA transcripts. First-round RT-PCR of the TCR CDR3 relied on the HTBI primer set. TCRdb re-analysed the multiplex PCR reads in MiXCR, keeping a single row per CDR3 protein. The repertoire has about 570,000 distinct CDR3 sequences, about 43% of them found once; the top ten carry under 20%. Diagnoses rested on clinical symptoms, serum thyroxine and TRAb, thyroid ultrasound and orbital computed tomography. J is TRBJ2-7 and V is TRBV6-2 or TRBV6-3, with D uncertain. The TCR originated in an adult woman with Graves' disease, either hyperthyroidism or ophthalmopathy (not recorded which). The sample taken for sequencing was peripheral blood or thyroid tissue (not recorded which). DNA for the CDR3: TGTGCCAGCAGTTATTCTGCGTTCGGTCTTTACGAGCAGTACTTC. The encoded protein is CASSYSAFGLYEQYF.